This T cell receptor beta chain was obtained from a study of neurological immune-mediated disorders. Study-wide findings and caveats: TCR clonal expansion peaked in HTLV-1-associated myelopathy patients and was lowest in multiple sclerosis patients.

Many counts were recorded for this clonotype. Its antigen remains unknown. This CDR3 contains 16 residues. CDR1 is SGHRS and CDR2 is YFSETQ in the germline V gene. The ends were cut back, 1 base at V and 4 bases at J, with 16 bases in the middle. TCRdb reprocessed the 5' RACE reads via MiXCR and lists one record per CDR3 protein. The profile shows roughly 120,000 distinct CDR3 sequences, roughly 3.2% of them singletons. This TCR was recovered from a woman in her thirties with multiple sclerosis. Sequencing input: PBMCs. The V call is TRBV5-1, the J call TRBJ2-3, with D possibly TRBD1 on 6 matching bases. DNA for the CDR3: TGCGCCAGCAGCTTGAGTTGGGGGCTCAGTCCAGATACGCAGTATTTT. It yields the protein CASSLSWGLSPDTQYF.